The rows below give T cell receptor beta chains drawn from one sample of a study of blood T cell repertoires in COVID-19. Sequencing was performed with immunoSEQ multiplex PCR; in TCRdb, only in-frame clones are kept and a portion is missing. The profile shows around 240,000 clones, around four fifths of them singletons. The material sequenced was peripheral blood. Receptor source: a woman of 80 years or more with acute or convalescent COVID-19. CDR3s leave out the opening cysteine and the closing phenylalanine or tryptophan. Each record gives: V gene, J gene, CDR3 protein.

v_call: TRBV6-5; j_call: TRBJ2-7; cdr3_aa: ASTAVPGRPHEQY
v_call: TRBV5-4; j_call: TRBJ1-2; cdr3_aa: ASSLTRGRDT
v_call: TRBV28; j_call: TRBJ1-2; cdr3_aa: ASRTPRQSYGYT
v_call: TRBV5-1; j_call: TRBJ2-7; cdr3_aa: ASSWAGTTILDEQY
v_call: TRBV5-4; j_call: TRBJ2-3; cdr3_aa: ASRQAGGPITDTQY
v_call: TRBV9; j_call: TRBJ2-7; cdr3_aa: ASSVSTGDPVYEQY
v_call: TRBV7-9; j_call: TRBJ1-2; cdr3_aa: ASSLGQGYGYT
v_call: TRBV6-2/TRBV6-3; j_call: TRBJ2-5; cdr3_aa: ASSYVSGRETQY
v_call: TRBV29-1; j_call: TRBJ1-2; cdr3_aa: SVDMGLGGIGYT
v_call: TRBV7-2; j_call: TRBJ1-2; cdr3_aa: ASSSTRSTYGYT
v_call: TRBV19; j_call: TRBJ1-5; cdr3_aa: ASNGDSGQPQH
v_call: TRBV3-1/TRBV3-2; j_call: TRBJ2-1; cdr3_aa: ASSQGPAGWRDSYNEQF
v_call: TRBV7-8; j_call: TRBJ1-2; cdr3_aa: ASSLRETDYGYT
v_call: TRBV14; j_call: TRBJ1-1; cdr3_aa: ASSRRGPTGDTEAF
v_call: TRBV7-2; j_call: TRBJ2-1; cdr3_aa: ASSLIAGGTYNDNEQF
v_call: TRBV5-8; j_call: TRBJ1-2; cdr3_aa: ASSRNRDSNYGYT
v_call: TRBV4-3; j_call: TRBJ2-1; cdr3_aa: ASSQDLPSGSSYNEQF
v_call: TRBV7-2; j_call: TRBJ1-2; cdr3_aa: ASSWAGTGIGYT
v_call: TRBV24-1; j_call: TRBJ2-1; cdr3_aa: ATSGREDSYNEQF
v_call: TRBV19; j_call: TRBJ2-1; cdr3_aa: ASSNGLAKYNEQF
v_call: TRBV6-5; j_call: TRBJ1-2; cdr3_aa: ASSYGQALNYGYT
v_call: TRBV6-2/TRBV6-3; j_call: TRBJ1-1; cdr3_aa: ASSGQAATEAF
v_call: TRBV12-5; j_call: TRBJ2-1; cdr3_aa: ASGYGLNNEQF
v_call: TRBV2; j_call: TRBJ1-1; cdr3_aa: ASSEAEARGLPEAF
v_call: TRBV5-4; j_call: TRBJ2-5; cdr3_aa: ASSKTGQIEETQY
v_call: TRBV7-9; j_call: TRBJ2-1; cdr3_aa: ASSWGGATGEQF
v_call: TRBV7-2; j_call: TRBJ2-2; cdr3_aa: ASSQSSGRTGELF
v_call: TRBV5-1; j_call: TRBJ1-6; cdr3_aa: ASSPRTGQAHSPLH
v_call: TRBV28; j_call: TRBJ1-5; cdr3_aa: ASSLGRGHYSNQPQH
v_call: TRBV18; j_call: TRBJ1-4; cdr3_aa: ASSPGANEKLF
v_call: TRBV10-3; j_call: TRBJ2-1; cdr3_aa: AISDPSGGHYEQF
v_call: TRBV7-3; j_call: TRBJ2-7; cdr3_aa: ASSLGTASSYEQY
v_call: TRBV5-1; j_call: TRBJ2-5; cdr3_aa: ASRSEASGGSQETQY
v_call: TRBV18; j_call: TRBJ1-3; cdr3_aa: ASSPKTGRSGNTIY
v_call: TRBV10-3; j_call: TRBJ1-2; cdr3_aa: AIRPGQASNYGYT
v_call: TRBV6-1; j_call: TRBJ1-4; cdr3_aa: ASSELGGSTNEKLF
v_call: TRBV24-1; j_call: TRBJ1-6; cdr3_aa: ATESSTTYNSPLH
v_call: TRBV3-1/TRBV3-2; j_call: TRBJ2-2; cdr3_aa: ASSASGSGTGELF
v_call: TRBV5-8; j_call: TRBJ2-7; cdr3_aa: ASSPGGTGAYEQY
v_call: TRBV29-1; j_call: TRBJ1-2; cdr3_aa: SAAKGANGYT
v_call: TRBV5-6; j_call: TRBJ2-2; cdr3_aa: ASSLTTGNTGELF
v_call: TRBV7-2; j_call: TRBJ2-1; cdr3_aa: ASSLGLGTAEQF
v_call: TRBV30; j_call: TRBJ2-1; cdr3_aa: AWSVGGLAGIYNEQF
v_call: TRBV2; j_call: TRBJ2-3; cdr3_aa: ASSDASLSTDTQY
v_call: TRBV24-1; j_call: TRBJ2-1; cdr3_aa: ATSQTSGREYNEQF
v_call: TRBV9; j_call: TRBJ2-7; cdr3_aa: ASSAEAGGPREQY
v_call: TRBV5-1; j_call: TRBJ2-3; cdr3_aa: ASSLTSGRTDTQY
v_call: TRBV6-5; j_call: TRBJ1-5; cdr3_aa: ASREDRSSNQPQH
v_call: TRBV3-1/TRBV3-2; j_call: TRBJ1-4; cdr3_aa: ASSQGATNEKLF
v_call: TRBV7-2; j_call: TRBJ1-2; cdr3_aa: ASSVGQYYGYT
v_call: TRBV7-8; j_call: TRBJ2-2; cdr3_aa: ASSWARLAGGPGTGELF